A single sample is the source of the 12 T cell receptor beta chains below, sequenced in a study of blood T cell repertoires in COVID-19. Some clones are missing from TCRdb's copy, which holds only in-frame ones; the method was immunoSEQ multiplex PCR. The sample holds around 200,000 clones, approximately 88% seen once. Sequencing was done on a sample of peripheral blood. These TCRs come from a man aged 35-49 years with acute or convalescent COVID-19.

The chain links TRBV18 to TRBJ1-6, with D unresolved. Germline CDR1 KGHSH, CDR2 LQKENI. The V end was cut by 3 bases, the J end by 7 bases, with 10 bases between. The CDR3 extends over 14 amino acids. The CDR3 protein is CASSPDILNSPLHF. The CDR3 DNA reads TGTGCCAGCTCACCCGACATCTTGAATTCACCCCTCCACTTT.

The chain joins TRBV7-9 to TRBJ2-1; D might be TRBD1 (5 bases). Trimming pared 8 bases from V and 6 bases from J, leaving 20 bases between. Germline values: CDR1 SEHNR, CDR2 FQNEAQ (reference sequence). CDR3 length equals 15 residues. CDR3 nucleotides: TGTGCCAGCGTCGATGGGGCAGGACGCCGCAATGAGCAGTTCTTC. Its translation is CASVDGAGRRNEQFF.

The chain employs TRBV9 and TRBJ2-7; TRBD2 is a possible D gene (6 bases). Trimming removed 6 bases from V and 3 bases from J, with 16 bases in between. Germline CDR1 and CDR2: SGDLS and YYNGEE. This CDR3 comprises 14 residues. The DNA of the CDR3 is TGTGCCAGCACACGGGGGTCCTCCGACTACGAGCAGTACTTC. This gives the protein CASTRGSSDYEQYF.

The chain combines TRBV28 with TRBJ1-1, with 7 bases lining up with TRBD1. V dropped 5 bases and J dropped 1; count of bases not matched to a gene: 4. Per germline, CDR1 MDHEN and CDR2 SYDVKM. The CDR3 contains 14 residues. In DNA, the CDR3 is TGTGCCAGCAGTGCTACAGGGGCGAACACTGAAGCTTTCTTT. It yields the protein CASSATGANTEAFF.

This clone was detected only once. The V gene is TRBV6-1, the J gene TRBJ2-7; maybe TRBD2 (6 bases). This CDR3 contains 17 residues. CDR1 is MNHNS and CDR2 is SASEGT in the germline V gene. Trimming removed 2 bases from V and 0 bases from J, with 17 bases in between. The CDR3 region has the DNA TGTGCCAGCAGTGAAAGATACCCCGCGGGACCCTCCTACGAGCAGTACTTC. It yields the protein CASSERYPAGPSYEQYF.

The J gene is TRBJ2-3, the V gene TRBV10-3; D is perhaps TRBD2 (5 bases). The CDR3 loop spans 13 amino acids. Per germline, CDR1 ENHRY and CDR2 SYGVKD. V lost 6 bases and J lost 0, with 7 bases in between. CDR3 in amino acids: CAISGESTDTQYF. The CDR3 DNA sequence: TGTGCCATCAGCGGGGAGAGCACAGATACGCAGTATTTT.

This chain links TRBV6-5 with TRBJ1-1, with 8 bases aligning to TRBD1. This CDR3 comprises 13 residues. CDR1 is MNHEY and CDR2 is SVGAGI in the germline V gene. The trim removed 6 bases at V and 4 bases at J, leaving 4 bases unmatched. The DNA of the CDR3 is TGTGCCAGCAGACGACAGGGGAGCACTGAAGCTTTCTTT. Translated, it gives CASRRQGSTEAFF.

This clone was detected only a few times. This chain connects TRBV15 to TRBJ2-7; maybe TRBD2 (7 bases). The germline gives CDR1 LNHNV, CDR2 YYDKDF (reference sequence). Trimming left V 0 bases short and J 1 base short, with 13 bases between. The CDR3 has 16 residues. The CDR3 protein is CATSRDRGDISYEQYF. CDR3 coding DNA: TGTGCCACCAGCAGAGATCGGGGGGACATTTCCTACGAGCAGTACTTC.

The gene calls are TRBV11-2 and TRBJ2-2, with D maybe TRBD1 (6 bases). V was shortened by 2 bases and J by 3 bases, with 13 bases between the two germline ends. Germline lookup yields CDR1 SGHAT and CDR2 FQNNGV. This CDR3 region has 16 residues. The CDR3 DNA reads TGTGCCAGCAGCTTAATGGGGGCCGAATACACCGGGGAGCTGTTTTTT. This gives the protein CASSLMGAEYTGELFF. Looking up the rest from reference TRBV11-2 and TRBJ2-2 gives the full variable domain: EAGVAQSPRYKIIEKRQSVAFWCNPISGHATLYWYQQILGQGPKLLIQFQNNGVVDDSQLPKDRFSAERLKGVDSTLKIQPAKLEDSAVYLCASSLMGAEYTGELFFGEGSRLTVL.

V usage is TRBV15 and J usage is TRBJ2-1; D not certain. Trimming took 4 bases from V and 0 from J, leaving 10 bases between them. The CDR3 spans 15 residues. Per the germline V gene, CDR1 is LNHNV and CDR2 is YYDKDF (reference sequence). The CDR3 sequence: CATSIDLSSYNEQFF. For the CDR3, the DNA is TGTGCCACCAGCATTGACTTGAGCTCCTACAATGAGCAGTTCTTC.

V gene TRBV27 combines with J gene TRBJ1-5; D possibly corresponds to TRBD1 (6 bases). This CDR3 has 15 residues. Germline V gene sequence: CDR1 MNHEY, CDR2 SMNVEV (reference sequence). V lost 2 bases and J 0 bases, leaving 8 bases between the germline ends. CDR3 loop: CASSLTDSSNQPQHF. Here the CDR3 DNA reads TGTGCCAGCAGTTTAACGGACAGTAGCAATCAGCCCCAGCATTTT.

CDR3 sequence: CASSPQQGVSYGYTF. The CDR3 nucleotides are TGTGCCAGCAGTCCGCAACAGGGTGTCAGCTATGGCTACACCTTC. The rearrangement joins TRBV6-5 to TRBJ1-2, with D possibly being TRBD1 (6 bases). Trimming left V 5 bases short and J 4 bases short, with 17 bases between. The CDR3 is made up of 15 amino acids. Germline values: CDR1 MNHEY, CDR2 SVGAGI.